Reported below is one T cell receptor (beta chain). The sample is drawn from a study of blood T cell repertoires in COVID-19. Study in general: COVID-19 samples from acute and convalescent phases originated in the United States, Italy and Spain. PBMCs, B-cell-depleted T cells, or T cells were the source of the cDNA or gDNA that made up the material.

As processed by the authors: Reference gene primer amplification in the assay estimated nucleated cell counts. The method was immunoSEQ multiplex PCR; TCRdb's version includes in-frame clones alone and lacks a portion of them. V and J calls and clone size are given by that table; D and trimming were obtained from the DNA. The table includes about 180,000 clones, just under 80% detected once. This CDR3 region has 15 residues. V lost 2 bases, J lost 4 bases, and 7 bases stayed unmatched. Per germline, CDR1 SGHTA and CDR2 FQGNSA. The clonotype comes from a man in his 70s with active or convalescent COVID-19. What was sequenced was peripheral blood. The chain couples TRBV7-2 to TRBJ1-1, with 7 bases that match TRBD1. The CDR3 sequence: CASSLQQGDATEAFF. The CDR3 region has the DNA TGTGCCAGCAGCTTACAGCAGGGGGATGCCACTGAAGCTTTCTTT.